These T cell receptor beta chains were read from a single sample in a study of HIV-infected patients and healthy controls. TCRdb analysed the 5' RACE reads with MiXCR anew, one entry per CDR3 protein. The profile shows more than 60,000 distinct CDR3 sequences, 19% of them singletons. Specimen: CD4+ T cells from blood. Receptors were obtained from a human donor in good health. Each CDR3 is given with its conserved first and last residue. The D gene is left open where the match is weak. Only part of the rows carry a size: once, few, many, or a class if the clone is expanded.

abundance,d_gene,v_gene,j_gene,CDR3nt,CDR3aa
-,-,TRBV7-7,TRBJ1-5,TGTGCTAGCAGCTTAGGAGTGAATCAGCCCCAGCATTTT,CASSLGVNQPQHF
many,-,TRBV7-9,TRBJ2-6,TGTGCCAGCACCAGCTCTGGGGCCAACGTCCTGACTTTC,CASTSSGANVLTF
few,-,TRBV5-1,TRBJ2-6,TGCGCCAGCAGCTTGGATCCTGGGGCCAACGTCCTGACTTTC,CASSLDPGANVLTF
-,TRBD2,TRBV20-1,TRBJ2-1,TGCAGTGCTAGAGATACGGGAGGGCCGAAAAATGAGCAGTTCTTC,CSARDTGGPKNEQFF
-,-,TRBV19,TRBJ2-5,TGTGCCAGTAGTATAGCTCGGCGGAGGGGAGAGACCCAGTACTTC,CASSIARRRGETQYF
many,-,TRBV29-1,TRBJ1-1,TGCAGCGCCTCAGATCTGGGGGGGGCATTAGGGACTGAAGCTTTCTTT,CSASDLGGALGTEAFF
many,TRBD1,TRBV20-1,TRBJ2-7,TGCAGTGCTAGTCGGCAGGGGGCCTTGGGCGAGCAGTACTTC,CSASRQGALGEQYF
many,-,TRBV5-5,TRBJ1-3,TGTGCCAGCAGCCATCAACCTCAGGGAGATGCTGGAAACACCATATATTTT,CASSHQPQGDAGNTIYF
many,-,TRBV4-2,TRBJ1-3,TGTGCCAGCAGCCAATTGTTGGGCAATGGAAACACCATATATTTT,CASSQLLGNGNTIYF
few,-,TRBV28,TRBJ2-7,TGTGCCAGCAGTTTAGGTGTAGCGGAGGCCTACGAGCAGTACTTC,CASSLGVAEAYEQYF
-,-,TRBV6-1,TRBJ2-7,TGTGCCAGCGGCACTTCAACCTACGAGCAGTACTTC,CASGTSTYEQYF
few,-,TRBV10-3,TRBJ1-5,TGTGCCATCAGTGAGGGGCAGGTTCAGCCCCAGCATTTT,CAISEGQVQPQHF
-,TRBD1,TRBV3-1,TRBJ2-5,TGTGCCAGCAGCCGGACAGGGAAAGTTCCAGAGACCCAGTACTTC,CASSRTGKVPETQYF
few,-,TRBV9,TRBJ2-7,TGTGCCAGCAGCACCCGGCGGGGATACGAGCAGTACTTC,CASSTRRGYEQYF
few,-,TRBV2,TRBJ2-7,TGTGCCAGCGGTCGGGCCGCTGCCTACGAGCAGTACTTC,CASGRAAAYEQYF
few,TRBD1,TRBV27,TRBJ1-4,TGTGCCAGCAGTACCCTGACAGGGGGCGGTGAAGATGAAAAACTGTTTTTT,CASSTLTGGGEDEKLFF
-,-,TRBV20-1,TRBJ1-5,TGCAGTGCTGGTGGGAGGGGGAGTCAGCCCCAGCATTTT,CSAGGRGSQPQHF
medium-sized,-,TRBV20-1,TRBJ1-5,TGCAGTGCTAGTCGAGGACAGAGCTCGTCTTTTAAACAGCCCCAGCATTTT,CSASRGQSSSFKQPQHF
-,-,TRBV20-1,TRBJ2-5,TGCAGTGCTAGAGGAGGGGGACTCAGCGCCCAAGAGACCCAGTACTTC,CSARGGGLSAQETQYF
few,-,TRBV2,TRBJ2-3,TGTGCCAGCAGTATTTCTAGCACAGATACGCAGTATTTT,CASSISSTDTQYF
few,-,TRBV2,TRBJ1-1,TGTGCCAGCAGTGCTCAAGGAGGACTCCTAAACACTGAAGCTTTCTTT,CASSAQGGLLNTEAFF
many,-,TRBV25-1,TRBJ1-1,TGTGCCAGCAGTGTACTCGACGGAAACACTGAAGCTTTCTTT,CASSVLDGNTEAFF
many,-,TRBV27,TRBJ1-3,TGTGCCAGCAGTTTTACCCACAGGGACCCCATATATTTT,CASSFTHRDPIYF
few,-,TRBV18,TRBJ1-1,TGTGCCAGCTCACCACCGAGCAGGGTGGACACTGAAGCTTTCTTT,CASSPPSRVDTEAFF
few,-,TRBV7-2,TRBJ1-1,TGTGCCAGCAGCTTTGGTTCACCGAACACTGAAGCTTTCTTT,CASSFGSPNTEAFF
many,-,TRBV5-1,TRBJ1-1,TGCGCCAGCAGCCGGACCGCAATGAACACTGAAGCTTTCTTT,CASSRTAMNTEAFF
many,-,TRBV7-8,TRBJ2-3,TGTGCCAGCAGCCCCATCCCCGGGAGCACAGATACGCAGTATTTT,CASSPIPGSTDTQYF
-,-,TRBV2,TRBJ2-2,TGTGCCAGCAGCCAAGGGCCTAGAGAGGCCTTGTTTTTT,CASSQGPREALFF
few,-,TRBV20-1,TRBJ1-1,TGCAGTGCTAGACCCACCAACACTGAAGCTTTCTTT,CSARPTNTEAFF
few,TRBD1,TRBV29-1,TRBJ2-4,TGCAGCGTGGAGACAGGGAACTTAGCCAAAAACATTCAGTACTTC,CSVETGNLAKNIQYF
few,TRBD1,TRBV5-1,TRBJ2-1,TGCGCCAGCAGCCCCACAGGGGCGTCTTCAAATGAGCAGTTCTTC,CASSPTGASSNEQFF
-,-,TRBV7-9,TRBJ2-2,TGTGCCAGCAGCTTAGCGGGAGGTACCGGGGAGCTGTTTTTT,CASSLAGGTGELFF
few,-,TRBV7-9,TRBJ2-5,TGTGCCAGCAGCAAGGGAACGGCCCACCAAGAGACCCAGTACTTC,CASSKGTAHQETQYF
-,-,TRBV6-6,TRBJ2-5,TGTGCCAGCAGTCCTCTTGAGCGGGAGACCCAGTACTTC,CASSPLERETQYF
many,TRBD2,TRBV5-1,TRBJ2-3,TGCGCCAGCAGCTTGGTAGCTAGCGGGAGAGTGGCAGATACGCAGTATTTT,CASSLVASGRVADTQYF
many,TRBD1,TRBV7-2,TRBJ1-2,TGTGCCAGCAGCATAGGACAGGGTAGACTCAGTAACTATGGCTACACCTTC,CASSIGQGRLSNYGYTF
-,TRBD2,TRBV29-1,TRBJ2-7,TGCAGCGTTGCAGGACTAGCGGGAGGCACCTACGAGCAGTACTTC,CSVAGLAGGTYEQYF
-,-,TRBV19,TRBJ2-6,TGTGCCAGTAGTACAACAGGGTCTGGGGCCAACGTCCTGACTTTC,CASSTTGSGANVLTF
-,TRBD1,TRBV29-1,TRBJ1-1,TGCACCAAGGGACAGGCCACCGATGGGCCTACTGAAGCTTTCTTT,CTKGQATDGPTEAFF
-,TRBD2,TRBV3-1,TRBJ2-3,TGTGCCAGCAGTCTAAGAAGGGGGCTAGCGGGACTCGGCACAGATACGCAGTATTTT,CASSLRRGLAGLGTDTQYF
many,-,TRBV7-8,TRBJ2-1,TGTGCCAGCAGCTTATGGAAAGGGGGAGCGTTCTTC,CASSLWKGGAFF
-,-,TRBV19,TRBJ2-3,TGTGCCAGTAGTATCCAGGGGAGCACAGATACGCAGTATTTT,CASSIQGSTDTQYF
few,TRBD2,TRBV4-1,TRBJ2-4,TGCGCCAGCAGCCAAGATGAGGCGGGGGGGGCCAAAAACATTCAGTACTTC,CASSQDEAGGAKNIQYF
few,TRBD2,TRBV3-1,TRBJ2-2,TGTGCCAGCAGCCTAGGACTAGACACCGGGGAGCTGTTTTTT,CASSLGLDTGELFF
many,-,TRBV18,TRBJ2-1,TGTGCCAGCTCACCACCGAAAGGAGATGAGCAGTTCTTC,CASSPPKGDEQFF
-,TRBD1,TRBV12-5,TRBJ1-6,TGTGCTAGTGGGGCTGGGACAGCTGAGTCCTATAATTCACCCCTCCACTTT,CASGAGTAESYNSPLHF
-,-,TRBV30,TRBJ1-5,TGTGCCTGGAGTCCCTCGAGAGGGGCGCGGGCTCAGCCCCAGCATTTT,CAWSPSRGARAQPQHF
few,-,TRBV21-1,TRBJ1-2,TGTGCCAGCAGCAAAGGACAGCCACGCAACTATGGCTACACCTTC,CASSKGQPRNYGYTF
many,TRBD2,TRBV11-2,TRBJ2-3,TGTGCCAGCAGCTCGGGACTAGCGGGGACCACAGATACGCAGTATTTT,CASSSGLAGTTDTQYF